This T cell receptor (beta chain) came from a study of spatial heterogeneity in lung cancer. This clonotype was seen a few times. Time point indicated: sample taken at primary tumor resection. TCRs were sequenced from unsorted whole RNA of tumor, nontumor lung or PBMC. CDR1 is SGHAT and CDR2 is FQNNGV in the germline V gene. Trimming at V came to 1 base and at J to 2 bases, leaving 3 bases not matched to a gene. There are 15 residues in the CDR3. TCRdb processed the 5' RACE reads anew with MiXCR; each CDR3 protein has one entry. The profile shows 77,000 or so distinct CDR3 sequences, more than 15% of them singletons.

This receptor was taken from a male donor with early-stage non-small cell lung cancer. The gene calls are TRBV11-2 and TRBJ2-7, with TRBD1 identical over 9 bases. This sample comprised PBMCs, obtained at surgery. The CDR3 region is CASSLAGQGTYEQYF. CDR3 bases: TGTGCCAGCAGCTTAGCAGGACAGGGGACCTACGAGCAGTACTTC.